A selection of T cell receptor beta chains follows, all from one sample in a study of blood T cell repertoires in COVID-19. The method was immunoSEQ multiplex PCR; TCRdb's version includes in-frame clones alone and lacks a portion of them. This repertoire shows roughly 29,000 clones, roughly 93% found once; its top ten account for 0.8% to 0.9%. The sample comprised peripheral blood. All receptors derive from a woman in her 70s with COVID-19, enrolled during active disease. Each CDR3 is given with its conserved first and last residue. The D gene is left open where the match is weak. Clone size is given for some rows only: seen once, a few or many times, or a class if the clone is expanded.

J: TRBJ2-5; V: TRBV28; D: TRBD2; size: NA; DNA: TGTGCCAGCAGTTCCGCTTCTGCGGGAGCGGGGGAGACCCAGTACTTC; CDR3: CASSSASAGAGETQYF
J: TRBJ2-1; V: TRBV24-1; D: TRBD2; size: once; DNA: TGTGCCACCCTGAACACCGGGACTAGCGGGGTAAATGAGCAGTTCTTC; CDR3: CATLNTGTSGVNEQFF
J: TRBJ1-1; V: TRBV19; D: NA; size: once; DNA: TGTGCCACCGCGACAGGCCGAGAAGCTTTCTTT; CDR3: CATATGREAFF
J: TRBJ1-3; V: TRBV6-5; D: TRBD1; size: NA; DNA: TGTGCCAGCAGTCCAGGGGGACTCTCTGGAAACACCATATATTTT; CDR3: CASSPGGLSGNTIYF
J: TRBJ2-5; V: TRBV5-1; D: NA; size: NA; DNA: TGCGCCAGCAGCTTGAGAAGCCAGGGTGAGACCCAGTACTTC; CDR3: CASSLRSQGETQYF
J: TRBJ1-2; V: TRBV28; D: NA; size: NA; DNA: TGTGCCAGCAAATGGGGGGTCGACTATGGCTACACCTTC; CDR3: CASKWGVDYGYTF
J: TRBJ1-6; V: TRBV3-1/TRBV3-2; D: NA; size: NA; DNA: TGTGCCAGCCGTCTAGGCGGGCATTCACCCCTCCACTTT; CDR3: CASRLGGHSPLHF
J: TRBJ2-2; V: TRBV3-1/TRBV3-2; D: NA; size: NA; DNA: TGTGCCAGCAGCCAAGGTTTGCGGGCCGGGGAGCTGTTTTTT; CDR3: CASSQGLRAGELFF
J: TRBJ2-7; V: TRBV20-1; D: NA; size: NA; DNA: TGCAGTGCCAACTTGCTCTACGAGCAGTACTTC; CDR3: CSANLLYEQYF
J: TRBJ1-3; V: TRBV5-8; D: NA; size: NA; DNA: TGTGCCAGCAGCTGGGGCGGCTCTGGAAACACCATATATTTT; CDR3: CASSWGGSGNTIYF
J: TRBJ1-2; V: TRBV7-2; D: NA; size: NA; DNA: TGTGCCAGCAGCTCTAGAGGAGGTAATGGCTACACCTTC; CDR3: CASSSRGGNGYTF
J: TRBJ2-3; V: TRBV7-2; D: TRBD2; size: NA; DNA: TGTGCTAATGGGGAGGGGCTCGGGACAGATACGCAGTATTTT; CDR3: CANGEGLGTDTQYF
J: TRBJ1-1; V: TRBV19; D: TRBD1; size: NA; DNA: TGTGCCAGTAGTATGCAGGGGGCTTGGGGGTCCTCCCTGAACACTGAAGCTTTCTTT; CDR3: CASSMQGAWGSSLNTEAFF